The 21 T cell receptor beta chains below come from one sample, sequenced in a study of OX40 agonist ivuxolimab in advanced cancers. Clones were read by immunoSEQ multiplex PCR, and TCRdb kept only the in-frame ones, dropping some. The table has 30,000 to 35,000 clones, 70% to 90% seen once. Sample: CD4+ or CD8+ T cells sorted from blood, taken in a trial of the OX40 agonist ivuxolimab. The origin of the receptors is an adult with an advanced solid tumor such as melanoma, head and neck, liver or kidney cancer.

The J gene is TRBJ1-1, the V gene TRBV19; no reliable D call. Germline V CDR1 and CDR2: LNHDA, SQIVND (reference sequence). The length of the CDR3 is 12 residues. V was pared by 6 bases and J by 1 base, with 6 bases between. DNA of the CDR3: TGTGCCAGTAGCCTGGCGAACACTGAAGCTTTCTTT. Translation: CASSLANTEAFF.

This clone was counted between two and nine times. A read error may explain this, as a much larger clone is one base away. The chain links TRBV6-4 to TRBJ2-1; TRBD2 aligns across 11 bases. The CDR3 length is 15 residues. CDR1 and CDR2 from the germline V gene are MRHNA and SNTAGT. J was trimmed by 5 bases and V by 0 bases; bases with no gene match: 0. DNA of the CDR3: TGTGCCAGCAGTGACTCGACTAGCGGGAACAATGAGCAGTTCTTC. This encodes CASSDSTSGNNEQFF.

V gene TRBV6-4 combines with J gene TRBJ1-1, with a tentative D call TRBD1 (5 bases). This CDR3 comprises 15 residues. Germline V gene data show CDR1 as MRHNA and CDR2 as SNTAGT. V gave up 6 bases and J gave up 4 bases, with 18 bases separating them. CDR3 protein: CASSPRGEGGTEAFF. In DNA form, the CDR3 reads TGTGCCAGCAGCCCCCGAGGGGAGGGCGGCACTGAAGCTTTCTTT.

The chain joins TRBV5-1 to TRBJ2-3, with 7 bases identical to TRBD2. This CDR3 is built from 15 residues. Germline V gene data show CDR1 as SGHRS and CDR2 as YFSETQ. J lost 3 bases, V lost 4 bases, and 8 bases had no gene match. CDR3: CASSGGDSKTDTQYF. The CDR3 DNA follows: TGCGCCAGCAGCGGGGGGGACTCAAAGACAGATACGCAGTATTTT.

The chain links TRBV7-9 to TRBJ2-7; D is ambiguous. Germline V lookup: CDR1 SEHNR, CDR2 FQNEAQ (reference sequence). Trimming cost V 1 base and J 7 bases, with 11 bases left between them. The CDR3 extends over 13 amino acids. The CDR3 loop reads CASSLGPLGEQYF. For the CDR3, the DNA is TGTGCCAGCAGCTTAGGTCCCCTTGGGGAGCAGTACTTC.

This clone came up a few times. This chain connects TRBV10-1 to TRBJ2-1; D is ambiguous. Trimming removed 3 bases from V and 5 bases from J, with 2 bases in between. Germline CDR1 reads WNHNN; CDR2 reads SYGVQD (reference sequence). This CDR3 region has 11 residues. CDR3 residues: CASSDDNEQFF. In DNA, the CDR3 is TGCGCCAGCAGTGACGACAATGAGCAGTTCTTC.

The chain joins TRBV4-1 to TRBJ2-7, with D possibly being TRBD1 or TRBD2 (5 bases each). V gave up 5 bases and J gave up 1 base, with 9 bases separating them. From germline, CDR1 is MGHRA and CDR2 YSYEKL. The CDR3 spans 13 residues. Here the CDR3 DNA reads TGCGCCAGCAGCGGGGGAGTTTCCTACGAGCAGTACTTC. It specifies CASSGGVSYEQYF.

The V and J genes are TRBV7-9 and TRBJ2-7; D unresolved. CDR1 is SEHNR and CDR2 is FQNEAQ in the germline V gene (reference sequence). Trimming removed 0 bases from V and 2 bases from J, with 14 bases in between. This CDR3 region has 16 residues. CDR3 sequence: CASSLALRETAYEQYF. The DNA for the CDR3 is TGTGCCAGCAGCTTAGCGCTCCGAGAAACCGCCTACGAGCAGTACTTC.

Only one count was recorded for this clone. CDR3: CATSRRTAGNTIYF. CDR3 nucleotides: TGTGCCACCAGCAGGAGGACGGCTGGAAACACCATATATTTT. The rearrangement joins TRBV15 to TRBJ1-3; D is unclear. This CDR3 is built from 14 residues. Trimming pared 3 bases from V and 2 bases from J, leaving 8 bases between. Germline V gene data show CDR1 as LNHNV and CDR2 as YYDKDF (reference sequence). The full variable domain, rest sourced from reference TRBV15 and TRBJ1-3, is DAMVIQNPRYQVTQFGKPVTLSCSQTLNHNVMYWYQQKSSQAPKLLFHYYDKDFNNEADTPDNFQSRRPNTSFCFLDIRSPGLGDTAMYLCATSRRTAGNTIYFGEGSWLTVV.

The CDR3 reads CASSRLDLSFGTQYF. CDR3 coding DNA: TGCGCCAGCAGCCGACTAGATCTTTCTTTTGGGACCCAGTACTTC. The chain combines TRBV4-1 with TRBJ2-5, with D maybe TRBD2 (6 bases). V was shortened by 4 bases and J by 7 bases, with 19 bases between the two germline ends. Germline CDR1 is MGHRA and CDR2 is YSYEKL. This CDR3 has 15 amino acids.

For this clone: Germline is not matched at one junction end, which may reflect a read error. The chain links TRBV11-2 to TRBJ2-2, with D perhaps matching TRBD2 (6 bases). In germline, CDR1 is SGHAT, CDR2 FQNNGV. CDR3 length: 16 residues. The CDR3 DNA sequence: TGTGCCAGCAGCTCAGTGGAGGGGTCGAATACCGGGGAGCTGTTTTTT. It codes for CASSSVEGSNTGELFF.

The V call is TRBV14, the J call TRBJ2-7; the D gene is possibly TRBD1 (5 bases). Trimming stripped 3 bases from V and 5 bases from J, with 14 bases between. The CDR3 has 14 amino acids. Germline V gives CDR1 SGHDN, CDR2 FVKESK. CDR3 coding DNA: TGTGCCAGCAGCCATGATTCCAGGGTCCACGAGCAGTACTTC. Amino acid sequence: CASSHDSRVHEQYF.

The chain couples TRBV6-1 to TRBJ2-7; 11 bases map to TRBD2. The CDR3 totals 17 residues. Germline V gives CDR1 MNHNS, CDR2 SASEGT. The junction had 6 bases not matched to a gene; V was cut back by 2 bases and J by 0 bases. CDR3 residues: CASSEPRLAGPSYEQYF. The CDR3 nucleotides read TGTGCCAGCAGTGAACCAAGACTAGCGGGACCCTCCTACGAGCAGTACTTC.

This chain connects TRBV19 to TRBJ2-1; TRBD2 matches at 9 bases. V dropped 5 bases and J dropped 4; count of bases not matched to a gene: 6. The length of the CDR3 is 15 residues. Germline V gives CDR1 LNHDA, CDR2 SQIVND (reference sequence). CDR3 amino acids: CASSEASGTYNEQFF. Written as DNA, the CDR3 is TGTGCCAGTAGTGAGGCTAGCGGGACTTACAATGAGCAGTTCTTC.

This sequence joins TRBV21-1 and TRBJ2-4; TRBD1 is taken as the D call from the table, unchecked against the DNA. TRBV21-1 is annotated as a pseudogene. The CDR3 consists of 14 residues. CDR3 amino acids: CASNETGPKNIQYF. The DNA for the CDR3 is TGTGCCAGCAATGAAACAGGTCCCAAAAACATTCAGTACTTC.

This clone was counted a single time. The chain has TRBV27 and TRBJ2-7, with TRBD2 matching over 7 bases. V shed 5 bases and J 7 bases; nucleotides not matched to a gene: 11. CDR3 length: 14 residues. Germline V CDR1 and CDR2: MNHEY, SMNVEV (reference sequence). The CDR3 DNA is TGTGCCAGCAGTCCCGGGGGGTCTGGTGGAGAGCAGTACTTC. Translating it yields CASSPGGSGGEQYF.

V usage is TRBV6-1 and J usage is TRBJ2-7; D is possibly TRBD1 (5 bases). V was trimmed by 10 bases and J by 6 bases, leaving 19 bases between them. Germline-derived CDR1 and CDR2 are MNHNS and SASEGT. This CDR3 spans 13 amino acids. CDR3 loop: CATHRWQGFEQYF. The CDR3 region has the DNA TGTGCCACCCACCGGTGGCAGGGCTTCGAGCAGTACTTC.

This clone is medium-sized within its sample. V and J are TRBV14 and TRBJ1-2; D unresolved. The V end was cut by 0 bases, the J end by 1 base, with 15 bases between. The CDR3 runs to 17 residues. Germline values: CDR1 SGHDN, CDR2 FVKESK. The CDR3 loop reads CASSQEEGHNFNYGYTF. The CDR3 coding sequence is TGTGCCAGCAGCCAAGAAGAAGGGCACAACTTTAACTATGGCTACACCTTC.

This clone appeared a single time. The chain couples TRBV5-1 to TRBJ2-1; possible D gene TRBD2, 5 bases. CDR1 and CDR2 (germline): SGHRS, YFSETQ. The CDR3 covers 13 residues. With 8 bases removed from V and 10 bases from J, the gap between germline ends came to 19 bases. The DNA for the CDR3 is TGCGCCAGTCGCTTAGACGGAGGCGAAGAGCAGTTCTTC. Protein: CASRLDGGEEQFF. Variable domain in full (rest from reference TRBV5-1 and TRBJ2-1): KAGVTQTPRYLIKTRGQQVTLSCSPISGHRSVSWYQQTPGQGLQFLFEYFSETQRNKGNFPGRFSGRQFSNSRSEMNVSTLELGDSALYLCASRLDGGEEQFFGPGTRLTVL.

The gene calls are TRBV28 and TRBJ2-4; 7 nucleotides align to TRBD1. The CDR3 runs 16 residues. Germline V lookup: CDR1 MDHEN, CDR2 SYDVKM. V shed 5 bases and J 12 bases; nucleotides not matched to a gene: 19. CDR3 nucleotide sequence: TGTGCCAGCAGTCCTCCTAGGGACAGACTCCTAAACCCTCAGTACTTC. Amino acids: CASSPPRDRLLNPQYF.

This sequence joins TRBV5-5 and TRBJ2-7, with TRBD2 matching over 10 bases. The V gene's germline CDR1 is SGHKS and CDR2 YYEKEE (reference sequence). This CDR3 has 18 residues. V gave up 3 bases and J gave up 2 bases; unmatched junction bases: 14. CDR3 protein: CASSSGGAGGLDPYEQYF. Here the CDR3 DNA reads TGTGCCAGCAGCTCCGGCGGAGCGGGGGGGCTTGATCCCTACGAGCAGTACTTC.